These T cell receptor beta chains were read from a single sample in a study of identical twins. TCRdb processed the 5' RACE reads anew with MiXCR; each CDR3 protein has one entry. The sample yields fewer than 500,000 distinct CDR3 sequences, more than 20% seen once. This same sample was also taken into another study, of T cells expressing NK-cell markers.

The specimen sequenced was CD4+ T cells sorted from blood. These receptor sequences come from a woman under 30 in good health. The CDR3 runs from the conserved cysteine through the conserved F or W. The size entry is marked missing in some rows and otherwise reads once, few, many or a size class.

V gene: TRBV11-2
clone size: few
J gene: TRBJ2-3
CDR3 protein: CASSLWSAGADTQYF

V gene: TRBV7-6
clone size: few
J gene: TRBJ1-2
CDR3 protein: CASSLEDREGYTF

V gene: TRBV20-1
clone size: few
J gene: TRBJ2-3
CDR3 protein: CSARASVTDTQYF

V gene: TRBV7-2
clone size: .
J gene: TRBJ2-1
CDR3 protein: CASSFVAGVAAPNEQFF

V gene: TRBV5-6
clone size: many
J gene: TRBJ2-3
CDR3 protein: CASSLREGVTQYF

V gene: TRBV30
clone size: .
J gene: TRBJ2-1
CDR3 protein: CAWSRTRNEQFF

V gene: TRBV6-4
clone size: .
J gene: TRBJ2-7
CDR3 protein: CASSESASGAYEQYF

V gene: TRBV11-2
clone size: few
J gene: TRBJ2-7
CDR3 protein: CASSPYRAGSLEQYF

V gene: TRBV2
clone size: .
J gene: TRBJ2-1
CDR3 protein: CASSVAPGRYNEQFF

V gene: TRBV5-1
clone size: .
J gene: TRBJ2-7
CDR3 protein: CASSSTTASGEQYF

V gene: TRBV6-5
clone size: few
J gene: TRBJ2-7
CDR3 protein: CASRYSAYSYEQYF

V gene: TRBV10-1
clone size: many
J gene: TRBJ2-5
CDR3 protein: CASSRLGSETQYF

V gene: TRBV7-2
clone size: .
J gene: TRBJ1-2
CDR3 protein: CASSSRGRGGYTF

V gene: TRBV19
clone size: few
J gene: TRBJ2-2
CDR3 protein: CASSIGSGELFF

V gene: TRBV11-3
clone size: .
J gene: TRBJ2-3
CDR3 protein: CASSFGLAGPTDTQYF

V gene: TRBV15
clone size: few
J gene: TRBJ2-7
CDR3 protein: CATSRDPARSYEQYF

V gene: TRBV2
clone size: few
J gene: TRBJ2-2
CDR3 protein: CASRGDYGTGELFF

V gene: TRBV3-1
clone size: .
J gene: TRBJ2-1
CDR3 protein: CASSPAGRTSGAEQFF

V gene: TRBV25-1
clone size: few
J gene: TRBJ2-5
CDR3 protein: CASSESPRTGTAQYF

V gene: TRBV28
clone size: .
J gene: TRBJ1-6
CDR3 protein: CATILVGNTSPLHF

V gene: TRBV6-1
clone size: .
J gene: TRBJ1-1
CDR3 protein: CASSEQSAGRAEAFF

V gene: TRBV18
clone size: .
J gene: TRBJ2-2
CDR3 protein: CANSKNTGELFF

V gene: TRBV7-9
clone size: many
J gene: TRBJ1-1
CDR3 protein: CASSLGQSNTEAFF

V gene: TRBV12-3/TRBV12-4
clone size: .
J gene: TRBJ2-5
CDR3 protein: CASSWAGGETQYF

V gene: TRBV5-1
clone size: few
J gene: TRBJ2-1
CDR3 protein: CASSFGLGNEQFF

V gene: TRBV7-6
clone size: .
J gene: TRBJ2-1
CDR3 protein: CASSSGDYNEQFF

V gene: TRBV9
clone size: .
J gene: TRBJ2-7
CDR3 protein: CASSSLAGDSYEQYF

V gene: TRBV5-4
clone size: few
J gene: TRBJ2-7
CDR3 protein: CASSLGGTSGAYEQYF

V gene: TRBV20-1
clone size: few
J gene: TRBJ2-3
CDR3 protein: CSAPNPTSGIGDTQYF

V gene: TRBV7-2
clone size: .
J gene: TRBJ1-5
CDR3 protein: CASSFSRDQPQHF

V gene: TRBV9
clone size: .
J gene: TRBJ2-3
CDR3 protein: CASSVTIAGATDTQYF

V gene: TRBV12-3/TRBV12-4
clone size: few
J gene: TRBJ2-7
CDR3 protein: CASSFKGQGVYEQYF

V gene: TRBV5-1
clone size: few
J gene: TRBJ2-5
CDR3 protein: CASSAGTGKETQYF

V gene: TRBV7-7
clone size: .
J gene: TRBJ2-1
CDR3 protein: CASGSSNEQFF

V gene: TRBV5-1
clone size: few
J gene: TRBJ2-3
CDR3 protein: CASSLAEGLAGGGGNTQYF

V gene: TRBV6-2/TRBV6-3
clone size: few
J gene: TRBJ2-5
CDR3 protein: CASSSTTRTGTQETQYF

V gene: TRBV29-1
clone size: .
J gene: TRBJ1-2
CDR3 protein: CSVSRSGGGYTF

V gene: TRBV3-1
clone size: few
J gene: TRBJ1-2
CDR3 protein: CASSRGLGFGYTF

V gene: TRBV20-1
clone size: .
J gene: TRBJ2-5
CDR3 protein: CSARELAGKETQYF

V gene: TRBV20-1
clone size: .
J gene: TRBJ1-1
CDR3 protein: CSASRGEYTEAFF

V gene: TRBV7-6
clone size: .
J gene: TRBJ1-1
CDR3 protein: CASSSVRTEAFF

V gene: TRBV10-3
clone size: few
J gene: TRBJ2-1
CDR3 protein: CAISEGPGLEQFF

V gene: TRBV12-3/TRBV12-4
clone size: .
J gene: TRBJ1-1
CDR3 protein: CATTQGPTEAFF

V gene: TRBV7-2
clone size: many
J gene: TRBJ2-5
CDR3 protein: CASSLGAGGQETQYF

V gene: TRBV20-1
clone size: .
J gene: TRBJ2-7
CDR3 protein: CSAVRQGAKTYEQYF

V gene: TRBV9
clone size: .
J gene: TRBJ2-5
CDR3 protein: CASSPSPRRETQYF

V gene: TRBV7-3
clone size: .
J gene: TRBJ2-3
CDR3 protein: CASSLHGLAGGRGDTQYF

V gene: TRBV27
clone size: .
J gene: TRBJ2-3
CDR3 protein: CASSSWGKTDTQYF

V gene: TRBV3-1
clone size: many
J gene: TRBJ1-2
CDR3 protein: CASSQGTVNYGYTF

V gene: TRBV29-1
clone size: few
J gene: TRBJ1-1
CDR3 protein: CSGYRELNTEAFF

V gene: TRBV11-2
clone size: .
J gene: TRBJ2-1
CDR3 protein: CASSLADRGNEQFF

V gene: TRBV5-1
clone size: few
J gene: TRBJ2-3
CDR3 protein: CASSLGVVSDTQYF

V gene: TRBV5-1
clone size: many
J gene: TRBJ1-2
CDR3 protein: CASSGMGTYGYTF

V gene: TRBV2
clone size: .
J gene: TRBJ1-4
CDR3 protein: CASERGNGNEKLFF

V gene: TRBV2
clone size: .
J gene: TRBJ1-5
CDR3 protein: CASSGDRGVVNQPQHF